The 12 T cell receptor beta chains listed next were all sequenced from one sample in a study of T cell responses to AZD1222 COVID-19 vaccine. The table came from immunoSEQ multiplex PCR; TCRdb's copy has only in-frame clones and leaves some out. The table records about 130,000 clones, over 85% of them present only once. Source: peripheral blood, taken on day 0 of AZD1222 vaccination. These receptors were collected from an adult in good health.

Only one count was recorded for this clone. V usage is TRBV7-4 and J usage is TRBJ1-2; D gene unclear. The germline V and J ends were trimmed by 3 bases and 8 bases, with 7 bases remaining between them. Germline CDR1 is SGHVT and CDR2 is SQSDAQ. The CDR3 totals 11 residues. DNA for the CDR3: TGTGCCAGCAGCTTCATAAGCGGCTACACCTTC. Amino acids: CASSFISGYTF.

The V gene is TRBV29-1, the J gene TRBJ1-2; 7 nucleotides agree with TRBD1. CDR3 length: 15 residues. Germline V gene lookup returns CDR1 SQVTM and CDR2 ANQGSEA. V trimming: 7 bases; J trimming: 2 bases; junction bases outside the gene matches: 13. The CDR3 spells CSAHEGQVINYGYTF. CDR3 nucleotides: TGCAGCGCCCATGAAGGACAGGTTATCAACTATGGCTACACCTTC.

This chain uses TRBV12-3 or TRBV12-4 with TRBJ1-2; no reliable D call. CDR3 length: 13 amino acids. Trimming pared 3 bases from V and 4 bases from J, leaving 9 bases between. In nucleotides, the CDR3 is TGTGCCAGCAGTTTTGATCTAGTCTATGGCTACACCTTC. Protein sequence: CASSFDLVYGYTF.

The CDR3 coding sequence is TGTGCCAGTACCCCGGGACTAGTCTCCCTCTCTGGGGCCAACGTCCTGACTTTC. It is translated as CASTPGLVSLSGANVLTF. This rearrangement joins TRBV19 to TRBJ2-6; TRBD2 matches 8 bases. Trimming at V came to 7 bases and at J to 0 bases, leaving 11 bases not matched to a gene. Germline values: CDR1 LNHDA, CDR2 SQIVND (reference sequence). The CDR3 loop spans 18 amino acids. Drawing the rest from reference TRBV19 and TRBJ2-6, the complete variable domain is DGGITQSPKYLFRKEGQNVTLSCEQNLNHDAMYWYRQDPGQGLRLIYYSQIVNDFQKGDIAEGYSVSREKKESFPLTVTSAQKNPTAFYLCASTPGLVSLSGANVLTFGAGSRLTVL.

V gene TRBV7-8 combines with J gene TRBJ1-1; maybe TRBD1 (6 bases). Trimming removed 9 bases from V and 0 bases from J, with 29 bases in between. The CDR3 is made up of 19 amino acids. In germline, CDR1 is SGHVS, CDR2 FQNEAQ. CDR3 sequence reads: CASLELQGSAEGLNTEAFF. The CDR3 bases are TGTGCCAGTTTAGAATTACAGGGATCCGCCGAGGGATTGAACACTGAAGCTTTCTTT.

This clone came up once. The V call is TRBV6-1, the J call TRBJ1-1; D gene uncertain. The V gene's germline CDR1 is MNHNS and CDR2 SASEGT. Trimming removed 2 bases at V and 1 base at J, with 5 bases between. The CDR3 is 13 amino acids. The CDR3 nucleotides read TGTGCCAGCAGTGAATGGGGGAACACTGAAGCTTTCTTT. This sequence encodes CASSEWGNTEAFF.

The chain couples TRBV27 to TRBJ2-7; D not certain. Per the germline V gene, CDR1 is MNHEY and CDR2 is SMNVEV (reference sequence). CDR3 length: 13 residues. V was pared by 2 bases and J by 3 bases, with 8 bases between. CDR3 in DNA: TGTGCCAGCAGTTTAAAGGGTGTCTACGAGCAGTACTTC. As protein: CASSLKGVYEQYF.

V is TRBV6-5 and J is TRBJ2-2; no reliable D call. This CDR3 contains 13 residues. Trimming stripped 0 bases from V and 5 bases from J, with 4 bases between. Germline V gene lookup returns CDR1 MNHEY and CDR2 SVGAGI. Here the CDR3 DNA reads TGTGCCAGCAGTTACTCTGGGACCGGGGAGCTGTTTTTT. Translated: CASSYSGTGELFF.

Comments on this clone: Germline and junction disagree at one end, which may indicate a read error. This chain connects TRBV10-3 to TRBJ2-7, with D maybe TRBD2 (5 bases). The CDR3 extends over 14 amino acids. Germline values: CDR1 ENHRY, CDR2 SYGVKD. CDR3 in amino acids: CAISEASNLARCDF. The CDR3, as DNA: TGTGCCATCAGTGAGGCCTCAAACCTAGCACGTTGTGACTTC.

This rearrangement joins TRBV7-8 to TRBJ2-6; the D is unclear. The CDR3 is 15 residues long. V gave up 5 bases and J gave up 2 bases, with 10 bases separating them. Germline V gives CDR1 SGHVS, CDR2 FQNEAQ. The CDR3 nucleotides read TGTGCCAGCAGCACGCTAATAACTGGGGCCAACGTCCTGACTTTC. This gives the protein CASSTLITGANVLTF.

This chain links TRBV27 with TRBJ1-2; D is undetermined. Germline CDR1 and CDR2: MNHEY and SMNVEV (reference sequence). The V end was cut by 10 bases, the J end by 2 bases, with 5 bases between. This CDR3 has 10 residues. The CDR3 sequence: CATFNYGYTF. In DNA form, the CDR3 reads TGTGCCACCTTCAACTATGGCTACACCTTC.

In DNA form, the CDR3 reads TGTGCCAGCGGGACTCCCTACGAGCAGTACTTC. It translates to CASGTPYEQYF. This chain connects TRBV28 to TRBJ2-7; D perhaps matches TRBD2 (6 bases). The CDR3 has 11 residues. The germline CDR1 and CDR2 sequences are MDHEN and SYDVKM. The V and J ends lost 8 bases and 2 bases respectively, with 7 bases between them.